This TCR beta chain came from a study of HIV-infected patients and healthy controls. This clonotype was observed many times. The antigen is unknown. Approximately 510 ng RNA was reverse transcribed with alpha and beta constant-region primers. Separate chain-specific third strand synthesis with multiplexing indices produced the alpha and beta libraries. TCRdb independently ran MiXCR on the 5' RACE reads; one entry per CDR3 protein. The top ten clones hold roughly 3.6% of a sample with 8,500 to 11,000 distinct CDR3 sequences, roughly 8% of them seen once. Whole blood was used without fractionation, so all unsorted peripheral T cells were included. Study observations and caveats: In healthy controls, MAIT alpha CDR3s were common; in HIV+ repertoires, severely depleted. CDR3 sharing between individuals was lower in HIV-infected patients than in healthy controls.

Trimming removed 2 bases from V and 5 bases from J, with 15 bases in between. The CDR3 runs to 15 residues. Germline V lookup: CDR1 MGHRA, CDR2 YSYEKL. Sequenced sample: blood. The TCR was taken from an adult in good health. The rearrangement uses TRBV4-1 and TRBJ1-1, with unresolved D. The CDR3 DNA sequence: TGCGCCAGCAGCCAACCCATCCCTAGGAAAACTGAAGCTTTCTTT. Its translation: CASSQPIPRKTEAFF.